Listed below are T cell receptor beta chains from one sample, sequenced in a study of patients and donors after allogeneic stem cell transplantation. Via MiXCR, TCRdb re-called the RT-PCR reads, giving one row per CDR3 protein. The data hold roughly 880,000 distinct CDR3 sequences, with under 20% observed a single time. Sequenced: blood, either unsorted or a sorted T cell fraction (not recorded which). These TCRs come from a human donor who was either an allogeneic HSCT recipient or a stem cell or donor lymphocyte infusion donor (not recorded which). It is not recorded whose cells these are; they may come from a transplant donor. Both conserved end residues are part of each CDR3. Some rows have no size entry. The others give once, few or many, or a class for an expanded clone.

V gene	J gene	clone size	CDR3 protein
TRBV5-1	TRBJ2-5	.	CASSSFGSSGESQETQYF
TRBV5-1	TRBJ2-1	.	CASSIAGESYNEQFF
TRBV7-9	TRBJ2-5	.	CASSLGRAVGQETQYF
TRBV11-2	TRBJ2-3	few	CASSLDAAGAPSTDTQYF
TRBV5-1	TRBJ1-5	many	CASSLGRDNQPQHF
TRBV6-1	TRBJ2-7	few	CASNAYEQYF
TRBV12-3/TRBV12-4	TRBJ2-1	.	CASSPWTGGSHNEQFF
TRBV12-5	TRBJ1-1	.	CASGLVLGAAMNTEAFF
TRBV6-2/TRBV6-3	TRBJ1-1	.	CASSAGTGGYLEAFF
TRBV18	TRBJ1-3	few	CASSPLQDNSGNTIYF
TRBV6-1	TRBJ1-1	.	CASSALLGRGTEAFF
TRBV20-1	TRBJ1-1	.	CSAADRGRMNTEAFF
TRBV12-3/TRBV12-4	TRBJ1-1	many	CASSHSLGQGGAFF
TRBV12-3/TRBV12-4	TRBJ1-4	.	CASGGEEKLFF
TRBV5-1	TRBJ2-1	.	CASSRMMTSGYGDEQFF
TRBV5-6	TRBJ2-3	.	CASSASGDTQYF
TRBV29-1	TRBJ1-5	many	CSAGQGNQPQHF
TRBV20-1	TRBJ2-5	.	CSARRDSRQETQYF
TRBV12-3/TRBV12-4	TRBJ2-4	.	CASSLAVGDIQYF
TRBV9	TRBJ2-7	few	CASSVSDRTYEQYF
TRBV9	TRBJ2-5	few	CASSSTETQYF
TRBV12-3/TRBV12-4	TRBJ1-6	few	CASTGNNSPLHF
TRBV24-1	TRBJ2-5	.	CATSDPRLAGVETQYF
TRBV5-1	TRBJ2-6	.	CASSLVSGALSGANVLTF
TRBV12-3/TRBV12-4	TRBJ1-1	few	CASSATGRAFF
TRBV19	TRBJ1-1	few	CASMGTGGAGTEAFF
TRBV24-1	TRBJ2-2	few	CATSPTLTGELFF
TRBV7-2	TRBJ2-3	few	CASSFKDKRTDTQYF
TRBV7-3	TRBJ2-5	.	CASSSSWSAETQYF
TRBV4-1	TRBJ2-1	.	CASSQDEGWETQFF